There are a few counts of the clone carrying this T cell receptor beta chain. Via MiXCR, TCRdb re-called the RACE reads, giving one row per CDR3 protein. This sample has 300,000 to 450,000 distinct CDR3 sequences, with approximately 5% found just once. Specified time point: patch test 1, 2 weeks after DPC sensitization. Specified treatment: therapeutic diphenylcyclopropenone sensitization with weekly scalp DPC. Researchers extracted total RNA from unfractionated whole blood. This sample was included in a study of human T cells and chemical hapten exposure. Study information: Patch testing placed 0.01% DPC on the upper back, with readings at 6 days. The study traced per-sample TCR yield variation mainly to small differences in pooled library volumes.

CDR1 and CDR2 from the germline V gene are SNHLY and FYNNEI. V dropped 6 bases and J dropped 4 bases, with 21 bases sitting between them. The CDR3 contains 16 residues. Sequenced here: whole blood, sampled in connection with sensitization to the hapten diphenylcyclopropenone (DPC). This receptor was obtained from a woman in her 50s with alopecia areata. Some clones in this sample may be carry-over from other donors' samples. V is TRBV2 and J is TRBJ1-2; the D gene is possibly TRBD1 (5 bases). DNA for the CDR3: TGTGCCAGCAGGGTTCGAAGGGCAGGGATCGTCTATGGCTACACCTTC. It is translated as CASRVRRAGIVYGYTF.